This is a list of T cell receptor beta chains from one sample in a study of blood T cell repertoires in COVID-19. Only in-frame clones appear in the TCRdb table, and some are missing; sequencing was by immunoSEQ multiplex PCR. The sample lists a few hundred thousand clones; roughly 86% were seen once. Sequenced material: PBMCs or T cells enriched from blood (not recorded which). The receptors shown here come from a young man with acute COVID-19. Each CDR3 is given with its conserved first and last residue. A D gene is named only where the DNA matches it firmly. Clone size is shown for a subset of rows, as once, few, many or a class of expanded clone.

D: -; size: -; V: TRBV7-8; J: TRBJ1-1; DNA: TGTGCCAGCAGCTACTTACTCCGCACTGAAGCTTTCTTT; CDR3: CASSYLLRTEAFF
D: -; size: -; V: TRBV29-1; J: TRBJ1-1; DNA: TGCAGCGTTGATACCCTAAACACTGAAGCTTTCTTT; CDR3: CSVDTLNTEAFF
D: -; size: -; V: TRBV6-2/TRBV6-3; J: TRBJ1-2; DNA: TGTGCCAGCAGTTACCCAACCTTAGGGGCGATCTATGGCTACACCTTC; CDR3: CASSYPTLGAIYGYTF
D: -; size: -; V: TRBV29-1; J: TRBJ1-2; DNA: TGCAGCGTTGTCACAGAACAGGCCAATGGCTACACCTTC; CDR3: CSVVTEQANGYTF
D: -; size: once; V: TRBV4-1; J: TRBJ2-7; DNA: TGCGCCAGCAGCCACCTTAGCGCAACGACCTACGAGCAGTACTTC; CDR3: CASSHLSATTYEQYF
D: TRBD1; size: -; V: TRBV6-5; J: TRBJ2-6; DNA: TGTGCCAGCAGTTCCCCCGGACAGGCTGGGGCCAACGTCCTGACTTTC; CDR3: CASSSPGQAGANVLTF
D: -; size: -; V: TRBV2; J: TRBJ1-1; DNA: TGTGCCAGCAGTGAATACAGGGCAGACACTGAAGCTTTCTTT; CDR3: CASSEYRADTEAFF
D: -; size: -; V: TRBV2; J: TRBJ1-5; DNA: TGTGCCAGCAGTGTCGGGGACATCCCAGGGCATCAGCCCCAGCATTTT; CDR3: CASSVGDIPGHQPQHF
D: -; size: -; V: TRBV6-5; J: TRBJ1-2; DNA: TGTGCCAGCAGTTACTCTTTGGAGATCTATGGCTACACCTTC; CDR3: CASSYSLEIYGYTF
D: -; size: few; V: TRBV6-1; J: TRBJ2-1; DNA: TGTGCCAGCAGTGAAGGCTGGGGTTCTACGAGGGCCCACGAGCAGTTCTTC; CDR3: CASSEGWGSTRAHEQFF
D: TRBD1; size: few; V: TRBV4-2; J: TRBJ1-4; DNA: TGTGCCAGCAGCCAAGCAGGGGGCCTAAATGAAAAACTGTTTTTT; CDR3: CASSQAGGLNEKLFF
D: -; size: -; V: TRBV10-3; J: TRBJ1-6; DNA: TGTGCCATCAGTGAGTTTGGGGGGGCGAATTCACCCCTCCACTTT; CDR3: CAISEFGGANSPLHF
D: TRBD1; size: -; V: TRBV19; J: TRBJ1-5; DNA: TGTGCCAGTAGTCCTCCCCGACAGGGCCCCCCTTATAGCAATCAGCCCCAGCATTTT; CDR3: CASSPPRQGPPYSNQPQHF
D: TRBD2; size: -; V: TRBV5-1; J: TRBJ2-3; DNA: TGCGCCAGCAGAGCTAGCGGGAGGGAGACAGATACGCAGTATTTT; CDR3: CASRASGRETDTQYF
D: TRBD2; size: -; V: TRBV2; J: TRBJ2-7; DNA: TGTGCCAGCAAGCGGGAGGCCGAGCAGTACTTC; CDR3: CASKREAEQYF
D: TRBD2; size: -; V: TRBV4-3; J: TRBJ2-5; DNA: TGCGCCAGCAGCCCTACTAGCGGGAGTGGAGAGACCCAGTACTTC; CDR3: CASSPTSGSGETQYF
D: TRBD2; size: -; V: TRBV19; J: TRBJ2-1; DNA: TGTGCCAGTAGACTAGCGGGAGTGAGCTCCTACAATGAGCAGTTCTTC; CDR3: CASRLAGVSSYNEQFF
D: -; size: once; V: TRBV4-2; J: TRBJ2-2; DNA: TGTGCCAGCAGCCACGGGGGCACCGGGGAGCTGTTTTTT; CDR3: CASSHGGTGELFF
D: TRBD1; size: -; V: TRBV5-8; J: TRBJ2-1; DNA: TGTGCCAGCAGTCTCCGGGACAGGGTTTTCCGGAGCTCCTACAATGAGCAGTTCTTC; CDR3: CASSLRDRVFRSSYNEQFF
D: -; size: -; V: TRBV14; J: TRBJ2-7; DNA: TGTGCCAGCAGCTCGGACAGACACTACGAGCAGTACTTC; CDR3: CASSSDRHYEQYF
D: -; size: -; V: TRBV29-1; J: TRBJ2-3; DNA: TGCAGCGCTCACCCTGAAAAAACGGAGGCAGATACGCAGTATTTT; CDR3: CSAHPEKTEADTQYF
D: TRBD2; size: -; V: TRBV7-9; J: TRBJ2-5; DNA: TGTGCCAGCAGCTTGCTAGCGGGAGGAGGTGAGACCCAGTACTTC; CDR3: CASSLLAGGGETQYF
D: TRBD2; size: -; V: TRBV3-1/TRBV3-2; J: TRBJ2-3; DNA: TGTGCCAGCAGCCAAGAAGGCCTAGCGGTTAGCACAGATACGCAGTATTTT; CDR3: CASSQEGLAVSTDTQYF
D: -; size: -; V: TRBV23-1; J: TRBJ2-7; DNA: TGCGCCAGCAACGCATGGACAGCCTACGAGCAGTACTTC; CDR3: CASNAWTAYEQYF
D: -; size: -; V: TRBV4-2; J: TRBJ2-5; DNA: TGTGCCAGCAGCCAAGATGAGGAGGGTGGAGAGACCCAGTACTTC; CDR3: CASSQDEEGGETQYF
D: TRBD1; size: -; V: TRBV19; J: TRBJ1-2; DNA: TGTGCCAGTAGTTTCGGGACAGCAGTGGGCGGCTACACCTTC; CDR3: CASSFGTAVGGYTF
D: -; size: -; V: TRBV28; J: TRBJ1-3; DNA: TGTGCCAGCAGTCTCTCTCTAACCCTAAACACCATATATTTT; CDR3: CASSLSLTLNTIYF
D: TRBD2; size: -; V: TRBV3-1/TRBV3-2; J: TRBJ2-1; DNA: TGTGCCAGCAGCCAAGGGACTAGCAGCAATGAGCAGTTCTTC; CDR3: CASSQGTSSNEQFF
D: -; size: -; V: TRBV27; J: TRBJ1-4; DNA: TGTGCCAGCAGTTTACAGGGGCGCGAAAAACTGTTTTTT; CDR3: CASSLQGREKLFF
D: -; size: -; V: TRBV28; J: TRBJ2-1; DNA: TGTGCCAGCAGTTTCTCTCTTATCAGTTACAATGAGCAGTTCTTC; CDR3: CASSFSLISYNEQFF
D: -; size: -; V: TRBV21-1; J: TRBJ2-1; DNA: TGTGCCAGCAGCAACGTTAGCGGGAGCTCCTACAATGAGCAGTTCTTC; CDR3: CASSNVSGSSYNEQFF
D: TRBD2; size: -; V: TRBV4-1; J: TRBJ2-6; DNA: TGCGCCAGCAGCCAAGTACGGGGGGTGTTCAGAAACTCTGGGGCCAACGTCCTGACTTTC; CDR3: CASSQVRGVFRNSGANVLTF
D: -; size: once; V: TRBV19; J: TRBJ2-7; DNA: TGTGCCAGTAGTCTTGAGACAGGCGCCATGGGGGAGCAGTACTTC; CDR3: CASSLETGAMGEQYF
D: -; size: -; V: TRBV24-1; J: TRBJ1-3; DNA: TGTGCCACCAGTGGCGCCACCGGAAACACCATATATTTT; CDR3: CATSGATGNTIYF
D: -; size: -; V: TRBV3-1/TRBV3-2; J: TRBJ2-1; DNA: TGTGCCAGCAGCCAAGACAGGCACTCCTACAATGAGCAGTTCTTC; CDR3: CASSQDRHSYNEQFF
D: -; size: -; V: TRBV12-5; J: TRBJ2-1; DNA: TGTGCTAGTGGTGCGGGGTACAATGAGCAGTTCTTC; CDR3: CASGAGYNEQFF
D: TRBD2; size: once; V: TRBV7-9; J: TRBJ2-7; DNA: TGTGCCAGTAGCGGGAGCGACTACGAGCAGTACTTC; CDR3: CASSGSDYEQYF
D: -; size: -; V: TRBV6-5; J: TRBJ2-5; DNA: TGTGCCAGCAGTAACCGGGACATCCAAGAGACCCAGTACTTC; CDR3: CASSNRDIQETQYF
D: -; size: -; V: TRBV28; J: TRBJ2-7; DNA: TGTGCCAGCAGCCCCAGGGGATTCTCCTACGAGCAGTACTTC; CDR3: CASSPRGFSYEQYF
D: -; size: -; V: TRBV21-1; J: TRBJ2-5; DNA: TGTGCCAGCACTAAAACAGGGGAAGAGACCCAGTACTTC; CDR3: CASTKTGEETQYF